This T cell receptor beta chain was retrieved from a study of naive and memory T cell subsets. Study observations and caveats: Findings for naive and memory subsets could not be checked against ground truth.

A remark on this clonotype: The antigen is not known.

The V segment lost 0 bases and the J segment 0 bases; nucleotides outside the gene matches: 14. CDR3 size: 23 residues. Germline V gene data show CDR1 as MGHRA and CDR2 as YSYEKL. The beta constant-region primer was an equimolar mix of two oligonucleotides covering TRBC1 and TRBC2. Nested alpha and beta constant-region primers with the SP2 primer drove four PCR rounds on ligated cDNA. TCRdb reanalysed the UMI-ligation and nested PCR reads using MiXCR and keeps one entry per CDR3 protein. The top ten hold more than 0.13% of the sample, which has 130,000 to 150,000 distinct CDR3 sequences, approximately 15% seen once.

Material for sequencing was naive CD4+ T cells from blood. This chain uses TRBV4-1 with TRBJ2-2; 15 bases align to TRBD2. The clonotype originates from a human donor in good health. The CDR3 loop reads CASSQDYKLRTSGRGPNTGELFF. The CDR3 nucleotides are TGCGCCAGCAGCCAAGATTATAAACTGAGGACTAGCGGGAGGGGACCGAACACCGGGGAGCTGTTTTTT.